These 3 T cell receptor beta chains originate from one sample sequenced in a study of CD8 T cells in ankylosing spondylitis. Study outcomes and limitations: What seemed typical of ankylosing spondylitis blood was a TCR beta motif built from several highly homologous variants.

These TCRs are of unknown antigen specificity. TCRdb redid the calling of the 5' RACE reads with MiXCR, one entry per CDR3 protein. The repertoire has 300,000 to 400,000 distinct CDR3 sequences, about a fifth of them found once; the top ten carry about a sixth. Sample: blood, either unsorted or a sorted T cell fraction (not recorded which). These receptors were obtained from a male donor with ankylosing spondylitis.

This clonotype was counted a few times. CDR3 sequence: CSVEDRLAGYNEQFF. CDR3 coding DNA: TGCAGCGTTGAAGATCGACTAGCGGGGTACAATGAGCAGTTCTTC. The rearrangement joins TRBV29-1 to TRBJ2-1; TRBD2 matches at 11 bases. Germline CDR1 reads SQVTM; CDR2 reads ANQGSEA. V was pared by 0 bases and J by 4 bases, with 2 bases of the junction left unmatched. The CDR3 extends over 15 amino acids.

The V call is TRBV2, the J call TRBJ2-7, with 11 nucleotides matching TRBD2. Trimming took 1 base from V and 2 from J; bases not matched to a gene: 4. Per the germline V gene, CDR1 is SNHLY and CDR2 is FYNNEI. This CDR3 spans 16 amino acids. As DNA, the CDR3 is TGTGCCAGCAGTGAAGTCTTAGCGGGAGGGCCCTACGAGCAGTACTTC. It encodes CASSEVLAGGPYEQYF. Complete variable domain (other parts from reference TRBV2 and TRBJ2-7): EPEVTQTPSHQVTQMGQEVILRCVPISNHLYFYWYRQILGQKVEFLVSFYNNEISEKSEIFDDQFSVERPDGSNFTLKIRSTKLEDSAMYFCASSEVLAGGPYEQYFGPGTRLTVT.

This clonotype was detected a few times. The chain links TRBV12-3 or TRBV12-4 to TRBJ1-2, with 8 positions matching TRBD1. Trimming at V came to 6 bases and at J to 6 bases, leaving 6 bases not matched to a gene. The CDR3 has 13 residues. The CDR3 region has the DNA TGTGCCAGCAGCCCCCAGGGGGCTGATGGCTACACCTTC. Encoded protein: CASSPQGADGYTF.